The 32 T cell receptor delta chains below come from one sample, sequenced in a study of gamma-delta T cells after stem cell transplantation. TCRdb reapplied CATT to the RT-PCR reads. The table includes 1,200 or so delta-chain clones, around 2% detected once. Material for sequencing was gamma-delta T cells. These receptors all come from a human donor. It is not recorded whose cells these are; they may come from a transplant donor.

With regard to this clone: The TCRdb protein comes from a much larger clone and disagrees with this DNA's translation at residue 3, likely due to a read error; the protein given here is derived from the DNA. V and J are TRDV2 and TRDJ1, with 10 bases that match TRDD3. The germline gives CDR1 GEAIGNYY, CDR2 EKD. This CDR3 is built from 17 residues. DNA of the CDR3: TGTGCCTTTGACACACTGGGGGATCCAGCGTACACCGATAAACTCATCTTT. Translated, it gives CAFDTLGDPAYTDKLIF.

Only a few counts were recorded for this clone. A read error likely explains this, since a far larger clone differs by one base. This CDR3 is also generated by other DNA sequences in the sample. The V and J genes are TRDV1 and TRDJ1; D perhaps matches TRDD3 (5 bases). Germline CDR1 is TSWWSYY and CDR2 is QGS. This CDR3 is 15 amino acids long. CDR3 amino acids: CALGPPGVHTDKLIF. CDR3 DNA sequence: TGCGCTCTTGGGCCCCCGGGGGTCCACACCGATAAACTCATCTTT.

In this sample, this clone is medium-sized. This probably arose from a read error, given a far larger clone one base away. This specimen includes other DNA sequences encoding the same CDR3. The genes are TRDV2 and TRDJ1; D is perhaps TRDD2 or TRDD3 (5 bases each). Germline CDR1 GEAIGNYY, CDR2 EKD. The CDR3 is 24 amino acids. CDR3 amino acids: CACDTVLGRDPNELVSTYTDKLIF. The CDR3 DNA follows: TGTGCCTGCGACACGGTATTGGGACGCGATCCTAATGAACTGGTCTCGACGTACACCGATAAACTCATCTTT.

With respect to this clone: The protein that TCRdb holds for this DNA derives from a much larger clone and differs from the translated DNA at residue 7, which likely indicates a read error; the protein shown here is translated from the DNA. The chain combines TRDV2 with TRDJ1; D possibly corresponds to TRDD3 (5 bases). This CDR3 has 16 residues. Germline CDR1 reads GEAIGNYY; CDR2 reads EKD. Trimming stripped 0 bases from V and 3 bases from J, with 16 bases between. Here the CDR3 reads CACDTAQVTGADKLIF. DNA for the CDR3: TGTGCCTGTGACACCGCGCAAGTTACTGGCGCCGATAAACTCATCTTT.

The sample holds a few counts of this clone. The protein held in TCRdb is that of a much larger clone and does not match this DNA's translation at residue 19, likely because of a read error; the protein shown is translated from the DNA. The V and J genes are TRDV1 and TRDJ1, with no clear D. The CDR3 has 23 residues. Looked up from germline, CDR1 is TSWWSYY and CDR2 is QGS. DNA for the CDR3: TGTGCTCTTGGGGAACCCCCTCATTTCCCCCCGGGTGCGCAGGGACCTTGGACCGAAAAACTCATCTTT. This translates into CALGEPPHFPPGAQGPWTEKLIF.

Comment on this clone: This likely stems from a read error, as it lies one base from a far larger clone. Other nucleotide sequences from this sample produce the same CDR3. The rearrangement uses TRDV2 and TRDJ1; 8 bases line up with TRDD3. Germline-derived CDR1 and CDR2 are GEAIGNYY and EKD. This CDR3 has 20 amino acids. CDR3 coding DNA: TGTGCCTGTGACACCCCCCGTTCCTGGGGGACCGAATTGTACACCGATAAGCTCATCTTT. This sequence encodes CACDTPRSWGTELYTDKLIF.

This clone is deemed hyperexpanded. Other DNA sequences in this sample translate to the same CDR3. CDR3 in DNA: TGTGCCTGTGACACTGTACTGGGGAATAAAAAGTACACCGATAAACTCATCTTT. It specifies CACDTVLGNKKYTDKLIF. V and J are TRDV2 and TRDJ1; 7 bases are shared with TRDD3. The ends lost 1 base at V and 0 bases at J; junction bases unmatched: 13. Germline CDR1 reads GEAIGNYY; CDR2 reads EKD. The length of the CDR3 is 18 residues.

Regarding this clone: TCRdb lists the protein of a much larger clone for this DNA, which differs at residue 22, so this is likely a read error; the protein given here is translated from the DNA itself. The V and J genes are TRDV1 and TRDJ1; the D gene is possibly TRDD3 (6 bases). In germline, CDR1 is TSWWSYY, CDR2 QGS. The CDR3 extends over 24 amino acids. This chain's CDR3 is CALGELARPTRPLLGLKSTDKPIF. The CDR3 DNA reads as TGTGCTCTTGGGGAATTGGCTCGCCCTACGAGGCCCTTACTGGGCCTTAAGTCCACCGATAAACCCATCTTT.

A remark on this clone: The mismatch at residue 5 between this DNA's translation and the TCRdb protein of a much larger clone likely reflects a read error; the protein shown is translated from the DNA. The chain recombines TRDV2 with TRDJ1; 12 nucleotides line up with TRDD3. CDR3 length: 19 amino acids. Germline V gives CDR1 GEAIGNYY, CDR2 EKD. V lost 3 bases to trimming and J lost 0 bases; unmatched junction nucleotides: 13. CDR3 loop: CACDARFAGGYGDTDKLIF. The CDR3 DNA follows: TGTGCCTGTGACGCTCGATTTGCTGGGGGATACGGGGACACCGATAAACTCATCTTT.

This clone appeared a few times. A single base is all that separates this from a far larger clone, so a read error is likely. The sample carries other DNA sequences with the same CDR3. The J gene is TRDJ1, the V gene TRDV2; TRDD3 matches 8 bases. Germline CDR1 GEAIGNYY, CDR2 EKD. This CDR3 comprises 16 residues. The CDR3 spells CACDTVQLGDTNKLIF. In DNA form, the CDR3 reads TGTGCCTGTGACACCGTCCAGCTGGGGGACACAAATAAACTTATCTTT.

In its sample, this clone was seen a few times. The TCRdb protein, from a much larger clone, departs from this DNA's translation at residue 8, likely by read error; the protein shown derives from the DNA. The V call is TRDV2, the J call TRDJ1; D may be TRDD3 (6 bases). With 7 bases removed from V and 1 base from J, the gap between germline ends came to 18 bases. This CDR3 region has 15 residues. The germline V gene encodes CDR1 GEAIGNYY and CDR2 EKD. CDR3 DNA: TGTGCCTGCATGGCCTTGGGGGGTAGCACCGATAAACTCATCTTT. The encoded protein is CACMALGGSTDKLIF.

This clone showed up just a few times. The TCRdb record carries a much larger clone's protein, which differs from this DNA's translation at residue 13; a read error is the likely cause, and the protein listed here is the DNA translation. The chain links TRDV1 to TRDJ1, with TRDD3 identical over 7 bases. The trim removed 0 bases at V and 0 bases at J, leaving 19 bases unmatched. The germline CDR1 and CDR2 sequences are TSWWSYY and QGS. The CDR3 is 21 residues long. CDR3 coding DNA: TGTGCTCTTGGGGAACTATCGGATACGCGACTCAATGAGGTGTACACCGATAAACTCATCTTT. Translated: CALGELSDTRLNEVYTDKLIF.

Comment on this clone: This likely came from a read error, as a far larger clone is one base away. Within the sample, other DNA sequences also encode this same CDR3. The V call is TRDV2, the J call TRDJ1, with a weak D call TRDD3 (5 bases). The CDR3 spans 14 residues. The V gene lost 1 base and the J gene lost 7 bases, with 15 bases spanning the gap. The germline CDR1 and CDR2 sequences are GEAIGNYY and EKD. The DNA for the CDR3 is TGTGCCTGTGACACTGTAGGGGAGAACTTTAAACTCATCTTT. The encoded protein is CACDTVGENFKLIF.

This clone was counted between two and nine times. The protein that TCRdb holds for this DNA derives from a much larger clone and differs from the translated DNA at residue 8, which likely indicates a read error; the protein shown here is translated from the DNA. The CDR3 DNA is TGTGCCTGTGACCCCGTACTGAGGGACTCGAAACTCATCTTT. It yields the protein CACDPVLRDSKLIF. The chain employs TRDV2 and TRDJ1; D ambiguous. The CDR3 spans 14 residues. Germline values: CDR1 GEAIGNYY, CDR2 EKD. V lost 3 bases to trimming and J lost 8 bases, with 18 bases between them.

This clone was seen only a few times. TCRdb records a much larger clone's protein for this DNA, with a difference at residue 14 that likely arises from a read error; the protein given is the translation of the DNA. V and J are TRDV1 and TRDJ1, with TRDD3 matching 7 bases. The CDR3 has 21 amino acids. Trimming at V came to 0 bases and at J to 0 bases, leaving 19 bases not matched to a gene. The germline V gene encodes CDR1 TSWWSYY and CDR2 QGS. The CDR3 region is CALGELSDTRLNGAYTDKLIF. The CDR3 coding sequence is TGTGCTCTTGGGGAACTATCGGATACGCGACTCAATGGGGCGTACACCGATAAACTCATCTTT.

This clone was found a few times. A read error likely explains why the TCRdb protein, taken from a much larger clone, differs from this DNA's translation at residue 6; the protein shown is translated from the DNA. The rearrangement links TRDV1 to TRDJ1; maybe TRDD3 (5 bases). The CDR3 is made up of 18 amino acids. The germline V gene has CDR1 TSWWSYY and CDR2 QGS. Trimming stripped 3 bases from V and 0 bases from J, with 20 bases between. The CDR3 loop is CALGDGTKGGEYTDKLIF. As DNA, the CDR3 is TGTGCTCTTGGGGACGGTACCAAGGGCGGGGAGTACACCGATAAACTCATCTTT.

As concerns this clone: A far larger clone lies a single base away; this is likely a read error. Other DNA sequences in this specimen translate into the identical CDR3. J is TRDJ2 and V is TRDV2; 9 nucleotides align to TRDD3. Germline loops: CDR1 GEAIGNYY, CDR2 EKD. The CDR3 is made up of 21 amino acids. V was clipped by 0 bases and J by 4 bases; unmatched bases: 20. The CDR3, as DNA: TGTGCCTGTGACACCGTATCTAGGGGGATACCTTCGCGTCAAGAGACAGCACAACTCTTCTTT. It encodes CACDTVSRGIPSRQETAQLFF.

This clone was observed a few times. This likely stems from a read error, as it lies one base from a far larger clone. This sample includes further DNA sequences coding for the same CDR3. V gene TRDV2 combines with J gene TRDJ1, with 8 bases fitting TRDD3. Germline V gives CDR1 GEAIGNYY, CDR2 EKD. This CDR3 has 21 amino acids. The CDR3 here is CACDTVGLLGGYKLYTDKLIF. CDR3 nucleotides: TGTGCCTGCGACACCGTGGGGCTATTGGGGGGATATAAATTGTACACCGATAAACTCATCTTT.

This clone turned up a few times. This DNA's translation and the protein TCRdb lists, from a much larger clone, do not match at residue 19, likely due to a read error; the protein shown is translated from the DNA. The CDR3 is CACDTIRTGGAGMYTDKLTF. The CDR3 bases are TGTGCCTGTGACACTATTCGTACTGGGGGAGCTGGGATGTACACCGATAAACTCACCTTT. This sequence joins TRDV2 and TRDJ1; 9 bases line up with TRDD3. Germline V gives CDR1 GEAIGNYY, CDR2 EKD. This CDR3 spans 20 amino acids.

In this sample, this clone turned up a few times. A read error likely explains this, since a far larger clone differs by one base. Other DNA variants within this sample encode the same CDR3. The chain has TRDV2 and TRDJ1, with a possible D match to TRDD3 (6 bases). Germline CDR1 reads GEAIGNYY; CDR2 reads EKD. The CDR3 length is 17 residues. The V and J ends lost 1 base and 0 bases respectively, with 17 bases between them. CDR3 protein: CACDTAWGSSYTDKLIF. The CDR3 nucleotides are TGTGCCTGTGACACTGCTTGGGGGTCCTCTTACACCGATAAACTCATCTTT.

Concerning this clone itself: This likely stems from a read error, as it lies one base from a far larger clone. The sample has other DNA sequences that encode this CDR3 too. This chain uses TRDV1 with TRDJ1; D possibly corresponds to TRDD3 (5 bases). The germline V gene has CDR1 TSWWSYY and CDR2 QGS. V was shortened by 3 bases and J by 2 bases, with 22 bases between the two germline ends. This CDR3 is 18 amino acids long. The CDR3 reads CALGDPRSATGGTDKLIF. CDR3 nucleotides: TGTGCTCTTGGGGATCCCCGATCCGCAACCGGGGGTACCGATAAACTCATCTTT.

This clone has more than one count but fewer than ten. With only one base between it and a far larger clone, this is likely a read error. Other nucleotide sequences from this sample produce the same CDR3. The V gene is TRDV2, the J gene TRDJ1, with TRDD3 matching 7 bases. Germline CDR1 and CDR2: GEAIGNYY and EKD. Trimming took 3 bases from V and 7 from J; bases not matched to a gene: 10. The CDR3 contains 14 residues. Written as DNA, the CDR3 is TGTGCCTGTGACCAAATGGGGGACATCGCTAAACTCATCTTT. Amino acids: CACDQMGDIAKLIF.

This clone is termed large. A much larger clonotype is one base distant, so this may be a read error. The chain employs TRDV2 and TRDJ1; D not resolved. CDR3 length equals 19 residues. Germline V gives CDR1 GEAIGNYY, CDR2 EKD. V was clipped by 1 base and J by 0 bases, with 23 bases between them. Written as DNA, the CDR3 is TGTGCCTGTGACACGGTAACGGATGGTGTGGAGACGTACACCGATAAACTCATCTTT. It encodes CACDTVTDGVETYTDKLIF.

In its sample, this clone ranks as medium-sized. One base separates it from a far larger clone, so it is likely a read error. This sequence joins TRDV2 and TRDJ1; tentatively, D is TRDD3 (6 bases). Trimming cost V 0 bases and J 6 bases, with 19 bases left between them. This CDR3 region has 16 residues. In germline, CDR1 is GEAIGNYY, CDR2 EKD. The CDR3 nucleotides read TGTGCCTGTGACACCGTCCAGCCGGGGGACACAAATAAACTCATCTTT. This translates into CACDTVQPGDTNKLIF.

Here the CDR3 DNA reads TGTGCTCTTGGGGAACCCCCGAGCCCTTTCCGTACTGGGGGAGCTGGGATGTACACCGATAAACTCATCTTT. Its protein is CALGEPPSPFRTGGAGMYTDKLIF. This chain joins TRDV1 and TRDJ1; 9 positions agree with TRDD3. The V and J ends lost 1 base and 0 bases, in that order; junction bases with no gene match: 27. The CDR3 extends over 24 amino acids. In germline, CDR1 is TSWWSYY, CDR2 QGS.

About this clone: The protein TCRdb lists belongs to a much larger clone and differs from this DNA's translation at residue 7, which points to a read error; the protein shown is made from the DNA. The chain joins TRDV2 to TRDJ1; no firm D call. Germline loops: CDR1 GEAIGNYY, CDR2 EKD. The CDR3 length is 14 residues. Deletions cut 5 bases from V and 3 bases from J, with 15 bases between. The CDR3 loop reads CACALLRVPDKLIF. CDR3 nucleotide sequence: TGTGCCTGTGCTTTACTGAGGGTCCCCGATAAACTCATCTTT.

Points on this clone: TCRdb's protein, taken from a much larger clone, differs from this DNA's translation at residue 12, likely owing to a read error; the protein displayed comes from the DNA. The V call is TRDV2, the J call TRDJ1; D is possibly TRDD2 or TRDD3 (5 bases each). Between the trimmed V and J ends, which lost 1 base and 0 bases, there was a span of 38 bases. CDR1 and CDR2 (germline): GEAIGNYY, EKD. The CDR3 spans 24 residues. CDR3 region: CACDTVLGRDPKELVSTYTDKLIF. CDR3 in DNA: TGTGCCTGTGACACGGTATTGGGACGCGATCCTAAAGAACTGGTCTCGACGTACACCGATAAACTCATCTTT.

The table lists this clone with a few counts. This probably arose from a read error, given a far larger clone one base away. Other DNA sequences in the sample encode the same CDR3. V is TRDV1 and J is TRDJ1; D is perhaps TRDD2 or TRDD3 (5 bases each). CDR3 length: 22 amino acids. Germline V gene lookup returns CDR1 TSWWSYY and CDR2 QGS. In DNA form, the CDR3 reads TGTGCTCTCGGGGAACACCTACCATCGCCCTACTGGAATATAGAAGCCCTCGATAAACTCATCTTT. Amino acids: CALGEHLPSPYWNIEALDKLIF.

As concerns this clone: This DNA translates differently at residue 5 from the TCRdb protein, which is that of a much larger clone; a read error is likely, and the protein shown is the DNA's own translation. The chain couples TRDV2 to TRDJ1; 10 bases are shared with TRDD3. This CDR3 comprises 18 residues. Germline V gives CDR1 GEAIGNYY, CDR2 EKD. V lost 2 bases, J lost 3 bases, and 14 bases stayed unmatched. This CDR3 reads CACDNLGDTGARADKLIF. The CDR3 nucleotides are TGTGCCTGTGACAACTTGGGGGATACAGGAGCGAGGGCCGATAAACTCATCTTT.

As regards this clone: The protein that TCRdb holds for this DNA derives from a much larger clone and differs from the translated DNA at residue 9, which likely indicates a read error; the protein shown here is translated from the DNA. The chain is built from TRDV1 and TRDJ1, with D possibly TRDD3 on 6 matching bases. Germline V gene sequence: CDR1 TSWWSYY, CDR2 QGS. The V end was cut by 1 base, the J end by 0 bases, with 24 bases between. The CDR3 is made up of 20 amino acids. The CDR3 DNA follows: TGTGCTCTTGGGGAACCTGAGGCCTACCTGCGGACTGGGTACACCGATAAACTCATCTTT. Amino acids: CALGEPEAYLRTGYTDKLIF.

Comments on this clone: It is likely a read error: a sequence one base away is far more abundant. The same CDR3 is also encoded by other DNA sequences in this sample. Here the CDR3 DNA reads TGTGCTCTTGGGGAGCACCTACCATCGCCCTACTGGAATATAGAAGCCCTCGATAAACTCATCTTT. Translating it yields CALGEHLPSPYWNIEALDKLIF. The chain is built from TRDV1 and TRDJ1, with D perhaps being TRDD2 or TRDD3 (5 bases each). Trimming pared 3 bases from V and 4 bases from J, leaving 36 bases between. The CDR3 runs 22 residues. CDR1 and CDR2 from the germline V gene are TSWWSYY and QGS.

This clone came up a few times. TCRdb attributes to this sequence the protein of a much larger clone, which differs from the DNA translation at residue 4; a read error is likely, and the protein displayed is translated from the DNA. The chain joins TRDV2 to TRDJ1; 7 bases map to TRDD3. CDR3 length equals 18 residues. Germline values: CDR1 GEAIGNYY, CDR2 EKD. Trimming took 5 bases from V and 0 from J; bases not matched to a gene: 17. The CDR3 DNA is TGTGCCTGTGGCACTGTACTGGGGAATAAAAAGTACACCGATAAACTCATCTTT. As protein: CACGTVLGNKKYTDKLIF.